Below, 5 T cell receptor beta chains from the same sample are listed, as sequenced in a study of blood T cell repertoires in COVID-19. Clones were sequenced by immunoSEQ multiplex PCR, and TCRdb holds only the in-frame ones, with some missing. Altogether roughly 340,000 clones are present, about 90% being singletons, with the ten largest covering around 3.5%. Material: peripheral blood. Source of these receptors: a young woman who had recovered from COVID-19.

This chain joins TRBV10-3 and TRBJ2-5, with TRBD2 matching 12 bases. CDR1 is ENHRY and CDR2 is SYGVKD in the germline V gene. V lost 0 bases and J lost 1; bases outside the gene matches: 6. CDR3 length equals 18 residues. For the CDR3, the DNA is TGTGCCATCAGTGAGTCGAAACTAGCGGGGGGCCTCCAAGAGACCCAGTACTTC. Residues: CAISESKLAGGLQETQYF.

The chain uses TRBV21-1 and TRBJ2-2; the table's D gene call, TRBD2, was not cross checked with the DNA. TRBV21-1 is a recognized pseudogene. The CDR3 extends over 19 amino acids. The CDR3 protein is CASSKEEVAGGPVTGELFF. In DNA, the CDR3 is TGTGCCAGCAGCAAAGAGGAAGTAGCGGGAGGGCCAGTCACCGGGGAGCTGTTTTTT.

The rearrangement joins TRBV9 to TRBJ2-4; 7 nucleotides match TRBD2. In germline, CDR1 is SGDLS, CDR2 YYNGEE. CDR3 length: 16 residues. The J segment lost 6 bases and the V segment lost 4 bases, leaving 13 bases of the junction unmatched. The CDR3 reads CASSPSFGGGRNIQYF. DNA for the CDR3: TGTGCCAGCAGCCCAAGTTTCGGGGGAGGGAGAAACATTCAGTACTTC.

The chain has TRBV2 and TRBJ2-2; tentatively, D is TRBD2 (6 bases). The CDR3 extends over 13 amino acids. V dropped 7 bases and J dropped 4 bases, with 10 bases sitting between them. Germline V CDR1 and CDR2: SNHLY, FYNNEI. Here the CDR3 reads CASTGEGTGELFF. The CDR3 DNA reads as TGTGCCAGCACGGGAGAGGGCACCGGGGAGCTGTTTTTT.

The rearrangement joins TRBV24-1 to TRBJ1-1; 8 nucleotides agree with TRBD1. Per the germline V gene, CDR1 is KGHDR and CDR2 is SFDVKD. The CDR3 length is 15 residues. V trimming: 6 bases; J trimming: 3 bases; junction bases outside the gene matches: 8. The CDR3 bases are TGTGCCACCAGTCGCCCCCCGGACAGGGACACTGAAGCTTTCTTT. It translates to CATSRPPDRDTEAFF.